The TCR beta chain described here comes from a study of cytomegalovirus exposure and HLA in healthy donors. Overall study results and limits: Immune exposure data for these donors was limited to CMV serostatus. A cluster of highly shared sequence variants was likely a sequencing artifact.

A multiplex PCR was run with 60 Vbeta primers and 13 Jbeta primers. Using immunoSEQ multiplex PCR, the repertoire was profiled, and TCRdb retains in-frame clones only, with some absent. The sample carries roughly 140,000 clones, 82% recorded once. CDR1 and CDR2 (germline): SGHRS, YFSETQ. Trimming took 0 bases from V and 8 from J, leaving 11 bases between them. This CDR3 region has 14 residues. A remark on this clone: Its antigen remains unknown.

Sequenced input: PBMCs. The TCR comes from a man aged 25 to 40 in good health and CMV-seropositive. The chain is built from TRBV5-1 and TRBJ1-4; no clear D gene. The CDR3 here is CASSLDSPREKLFF. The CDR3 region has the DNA TGCGCCAGCAGCTTGGACAGCCCGAGAGAAAAACTGTTTTTT.